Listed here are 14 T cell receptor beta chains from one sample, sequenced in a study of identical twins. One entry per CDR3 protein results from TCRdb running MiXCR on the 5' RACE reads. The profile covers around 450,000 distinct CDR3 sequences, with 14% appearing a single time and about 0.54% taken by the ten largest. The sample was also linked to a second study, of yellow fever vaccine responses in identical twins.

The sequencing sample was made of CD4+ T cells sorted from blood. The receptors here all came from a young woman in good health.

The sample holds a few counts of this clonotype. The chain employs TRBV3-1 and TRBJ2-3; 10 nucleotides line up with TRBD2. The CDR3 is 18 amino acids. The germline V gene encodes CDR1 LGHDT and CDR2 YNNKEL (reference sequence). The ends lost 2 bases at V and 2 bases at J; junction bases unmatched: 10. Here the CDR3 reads CASSQQVLAGGPTDTQYF. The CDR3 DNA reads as TGTGCCAGCAGCCAACAGGTATTAGCGGGGGGTCCCACAGATACGCAGTATTTT.

The CDR3 spells CASSPPRGTPRAYEQYF. Written as DNA, the CDR3 is TGTGCCAGCTCACCACCCCGGGGAACTCCGAGGGCCTACGAGCAGTACTTC. V and J are TRBV18 and TRBJ2-7, with D tentatively TRBD2 (5 bases). The CDR3 length is 17 residues. The V gene lost 0 bases and the J gene lost 2 bases, with 17 bases spanning the gap. Germline V gene lookup returns CDR1 KGHSH and CDR2 LQKENI.

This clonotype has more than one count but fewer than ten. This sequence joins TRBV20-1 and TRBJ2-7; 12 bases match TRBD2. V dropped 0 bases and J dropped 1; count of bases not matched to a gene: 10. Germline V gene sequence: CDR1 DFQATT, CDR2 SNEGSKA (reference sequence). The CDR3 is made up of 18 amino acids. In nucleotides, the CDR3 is TGCAGTGCTAGAGATCGGCTTGCTAGCGGGAGGGGATCCTACGAGCAGTACTTC. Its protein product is CSARDRLASGRGSYEQYF.

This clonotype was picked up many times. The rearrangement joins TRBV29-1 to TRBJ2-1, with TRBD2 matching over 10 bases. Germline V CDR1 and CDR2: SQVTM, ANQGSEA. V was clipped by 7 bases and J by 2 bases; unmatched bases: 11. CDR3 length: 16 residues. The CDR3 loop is CSAPNPSGSTYNEQFF. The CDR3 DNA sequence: TGCAGCGCCCCGAATCCTAGCGGGAGTACCTACAATGAGCAGTTCTTC.

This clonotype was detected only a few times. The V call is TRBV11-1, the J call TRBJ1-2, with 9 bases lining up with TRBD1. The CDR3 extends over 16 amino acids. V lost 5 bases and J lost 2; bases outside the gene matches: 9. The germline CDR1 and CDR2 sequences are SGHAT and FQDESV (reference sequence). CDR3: CASSAKPGQGNYGYTF. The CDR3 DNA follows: TGTGCCAGCAGCGCCAAACCCGGACAGGGGAACTATGGCTACACCTTC.

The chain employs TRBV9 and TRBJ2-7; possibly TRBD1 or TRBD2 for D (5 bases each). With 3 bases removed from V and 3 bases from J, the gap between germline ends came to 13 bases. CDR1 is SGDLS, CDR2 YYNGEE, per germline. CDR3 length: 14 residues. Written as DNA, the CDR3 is TGTGCCAGCAGCGCCGGGACGGACCGCTACGAGCAGTACTTC. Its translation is CASSAGTDRYEQYF.

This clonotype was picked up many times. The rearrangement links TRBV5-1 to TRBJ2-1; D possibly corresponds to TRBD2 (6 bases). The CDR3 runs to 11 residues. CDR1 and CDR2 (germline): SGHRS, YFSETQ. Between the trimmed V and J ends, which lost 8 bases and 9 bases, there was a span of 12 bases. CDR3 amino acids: CARARGSEQFF. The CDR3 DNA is TGCGCCAGGGCCCGGGGGTCTGAGCAGTTCTTC.

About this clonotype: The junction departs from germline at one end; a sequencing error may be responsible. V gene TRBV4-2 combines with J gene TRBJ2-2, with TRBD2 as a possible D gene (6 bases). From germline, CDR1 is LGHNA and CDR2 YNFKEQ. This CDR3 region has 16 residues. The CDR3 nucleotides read TGTGCCAGCAGTCAAGCACGGGGGACGAACACCGGGGAGCTGTTTTTT. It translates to CASSQARGTNTGELFF.

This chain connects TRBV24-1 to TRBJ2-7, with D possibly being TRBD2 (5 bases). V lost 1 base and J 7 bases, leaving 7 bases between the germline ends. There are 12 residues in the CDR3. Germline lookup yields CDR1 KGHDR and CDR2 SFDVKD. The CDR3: CATSDFRGEQYF. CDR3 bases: TGTGCCACCAGTGATTTCAGAGGGGAGCAGTACTTC.

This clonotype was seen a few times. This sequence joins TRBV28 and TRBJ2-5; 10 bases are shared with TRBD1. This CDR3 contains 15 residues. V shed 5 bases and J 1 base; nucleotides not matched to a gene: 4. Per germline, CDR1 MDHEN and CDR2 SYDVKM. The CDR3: CASSPTGGLQETQYF. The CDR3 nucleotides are TGTGCCAGCAGTCCGACAGGGGGCCTCCAAGAGACCCAGTACTTC. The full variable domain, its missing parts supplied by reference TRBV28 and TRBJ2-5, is DVKVTQSSRYLVKRTGEKVFLECVQDMDHENMFWYRQDPGLGLRLIYFSYDVKMKEKGDIPEGYSVSREKKERFSLILESASTNQTSMYLCASSPTGGLQETQYFGPGTRLLVL.

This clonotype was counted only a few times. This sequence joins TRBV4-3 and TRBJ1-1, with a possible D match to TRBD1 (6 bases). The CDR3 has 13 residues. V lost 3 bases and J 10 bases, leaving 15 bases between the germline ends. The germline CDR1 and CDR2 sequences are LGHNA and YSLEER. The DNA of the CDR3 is TGCGCCAGCAGCCAGATACAGGGTGATGGAGCTTTCTTT. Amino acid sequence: CASSQIQGDGAFF.

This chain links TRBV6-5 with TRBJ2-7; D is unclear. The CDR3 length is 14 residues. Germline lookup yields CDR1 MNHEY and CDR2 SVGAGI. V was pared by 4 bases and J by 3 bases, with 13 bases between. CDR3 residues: CASSSPGRFYEQYF. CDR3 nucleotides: TGTGCCAGCAGTTCCCCTGGAAGGTTCTACGAGCAGTACTTC.

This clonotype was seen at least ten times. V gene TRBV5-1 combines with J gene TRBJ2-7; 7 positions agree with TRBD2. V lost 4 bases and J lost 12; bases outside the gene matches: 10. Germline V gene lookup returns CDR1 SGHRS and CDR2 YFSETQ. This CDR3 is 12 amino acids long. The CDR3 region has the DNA TGCGCCAGCAGCCCAAACACGGGGGGAATGTACTTC. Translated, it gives CASSPNTGGMYF.

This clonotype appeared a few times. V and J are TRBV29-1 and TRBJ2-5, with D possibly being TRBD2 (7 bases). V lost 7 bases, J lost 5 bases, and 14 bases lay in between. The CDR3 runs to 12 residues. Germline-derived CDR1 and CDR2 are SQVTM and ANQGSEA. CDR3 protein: CSGLAGAETQYF. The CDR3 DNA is TGCAGCGGGCTGGCGGGGGCCGAGACCCAGTACTTC. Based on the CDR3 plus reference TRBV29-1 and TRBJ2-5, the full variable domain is SAVISQKPSRDICQRGTSLTIQCQVDSQVTMMFWYRQQPGQSLTLIATANQGSEATYESGFVIDKFPISRPNLTFSTLTVSNMSPEDSSIYLCSGLAGAETQYFGPGTRLLVL.